This TCR beta chain derives from a study of blood T cell repertoires in COVID-19. For the study at large: Samples of COVID-19 (acute and convalescent) were obtained from the United States, Italy and Spain. From T cells, B-cell-depleted T cells, or PBMCs came the material, which was cDNA or gDNA.

Germline lookup yields CDR1 SGHRS and CDR2 YFSETQ. Trimming cost V 1 base and J 6 bases, with 10 bases left between them. The CDR3 runs 13 residues. This clone was observed a few times. Assay: immunoSEQ multiplex PCR; the TCRdb copy retains only in-frame clones and omits some. The profile covers around 320,000 clones, with over 85% appearing a single time and roughly 2.9% taken by the ten largest. Participants spanned ages about 18 to 100 years and resided in 20 to 30 US areas. Within 2 weeks before study entry, exposed participants met a COVID-19 case. J is TRBJ1-2 and V is TRBV5-1; a weak D match, TRBD1 (5 bases). Material: PBMCs or T cells enriched from blood (not recorded which). This clonotype was sampled from a woman aged 50 to 60 who had been exposed to COVID-19. The CDR3 nucleotides read TGCGCCAGCAGCTTGTTAGGGGCGGATGGCTACACCTTC. Its protein product is CASSLLGADGYTF.